The 20 T cell receptor beta chains below were found in one sample sequenced in a study of cytomegalovirus exposure and HLA in healthy donors. Primers for the PCR totalled 60 Vbeta and 13 Jbeta. The assay was immunoSEQ multiplex PCR, and TCRdb's table has in-frame clones only and misses some. The sample lists around 120,000 clones, roughly 78% occurring once. Sequencing was performed on PBMCs. The source of these receptors is a woman aged 40 to 49 in good health and CMV-seronegative.

For this clone: Other DNA sequences from this sample encode an identical CDR3 as well. The rearrangement joins TRBV6-6 to TRBJ2-3; weak D call: TRBD2 (5 bases). CDR3 length: 12 residues. Deletions cut 8 bases from V and 1 base from J, with 7 bases between. Germline CDR1 and CDR2: MNHNY and SVGAGI (reference sequence). The CDR3 bases are TGTGCCAGCGAGGGAGGCACAGATACGCAGTATTTT. This translates into CASEGGTDTQYF.

As concerns this clone: This same CDR3 is encoded by further DNA sequences in the sample. The chain links TRBV7-9 to TRBJ2-7; 9 positions match TRBD1. From germline, CDR1 is SEHNR and CDR2 FQNEAQ (reference sequence). The CDR3 is 15 amino acids. V shed 1 base, J shed 3 bases, and the junction held 4 bases outside the gene matches. In nucleotides, the CDR3 is TGTGCCAGCAGCTTAGTGACAGGGGGGAGCTACGAGCAGTACTTC. Residues: CASSLVTGGSYEQYF. Drawing the rest from reference TRBV7-9 and TRBJ2-7, the complete variable domain is DTGVSQNPRHKITKRGQNVTFRCDPISEHNRLYWYRQTLGQGPEFLTYFQNEAQLEKSRLLSDRFSAERPKGSFSTLEIQRTEQGDSAMYLCASSLVTGGSYEQYFGPGTRLTVT.

In its sample, this clone was seen a few times. Germline and junction disagree at one end, which may indicate a read error. The chain carries TRBV11-2 and TRBJ2-5; D might be TRBD1 (7 bases). The V gene's germline CDR1 is SGHAT and CDR2 FQNNGV. The CDR3 length is 12 residues. CDR3 sequence (DNA): TGTGCCAGCAGCCCGGAGGGACAGACCCTGTACTTC. Translating gives CASSPEGQTLYF.

This chain joins TRBV2 and TRBJ1-2, with TRBD1 matching 8 bases. V shed 3 bases and J 1 base; nucleotides not matched to a gene: 4. Germline-derived CDR1 and CDR2 are SNHLY and FYNNEI. The CDR3 is 15 residues long. The DNA for the CDR3 is TGTGCCAGCAGTGACGACAGGGGACTTAACTATGGCTACACCTTC. Translating gives CASSDDRGLNYGYTF.

CDR3 sequence (DNA): TGTGCCAGCAGCGTAGCTACGGGGGACTTTAATGAAAAACTGTTTTTT. Encoded protein: CASSVATGDFNEKLFF. This chain joins TRBV9 and TRBJ1-4; a possible D gene is TRBD1 (5 bases). CDR1 and CDR2 (germline): SGDLS, YYNGEE. The CDR3 totals 16 residues. Trimming shortened V by 0 bases and J by 4 bases, and 13 bases separated the two germline ends.

The V and J genes are TRBV5-1 and TRBJ2-3; 8 bases fit TRBD2. The CDR3 is 13 residues long. V lost 5 bases to trimming and J lost 4 bases; unmatched junction nucleotides: 3. Germline CDR1 SGHRS, CDR2 YFSETQ. The CDR3 sequence is CASRASGSDTQYF. The CDR3 DNA follows: TGCGCCAGCAGAGCTAGCGGGTCAGATACGCAGTATTTT.

The chain carries TRBV11-2 and TRBJ2-1; the D gene is possibly TRBD1 (5 bases). The V end was cut by 5 bases, the J end by 2 bases, with 13 bases between. The CDR3 is 15 amino acids. Germline assignment: CDR1 SGHAT and CDR2 FQNNGV. CDR3 residues: CASSLMGQAYNEQFF. The CDR3 DNA follows: TGTGCCAGCAGCCTTATGGGGCAAGCCTACAATGAGCAGTTCTTC.

The genes are TRBV28 and TRBJ1-1; tentatively, D is TRBD1 (5 bases). Trimming took off 5 bases at V and 0 bases at J, with 10 bases between the two ends. The CDR3 extends over 14 amino acids. Germline V gene lookup returns CDR1 MDHEN and CDR2 SYDVKM. The CDR3, as DNA: TGTGCCAGCAGTCCAGGGTTCTTGAACACTGAAGCTTTCTTT. Residues: CASSPGFLNTEAFF.

With regard to this clone: The junction shows a germline mismatch at one end, possibly a read error. This rearrangement joins TRBV5-1 to TRBJ2-6; D possibly corresponds to TRBD1 (6 bases). This CDR3 contains 18 residues. Germline values: CDR1 SGHRS, CDR2 YFSETQ. The CDR3 here is CASSLENRVLSGANGLTF. CDR3 bases: TGCGCCAGCAGCTTGGAGAACAGGGTCCTATCTGGGGCCAACGGCCTGACTTTC. The variable domain in full, completed from reference TRBV5-1 and TRBJ2-6, reads KAGVTQTPRYLIKTRGQQVTLSCSPISGHRSVSWYQQTPGQGLQFLFEYFSETQRNKGNFPGRFSGRQFSNSRSEMNVSTLELGDSALYLCASSLENRVLSGANGLTFGAGSRLTVL.

Notes on this clone: Its ends do not fully match the called genes, so a read error is possible. This chain joins TRBV7-9 and TRBJ2-7; 7 bases are shared with TRBD2. This CDR3 has 16 residues. Germline-derived CDR1 and CDR2 are SEHNR and FQNEAQ (reference sequence). CDR3 protein: CSSSPRAGPETYEQYF. For the CDR3, the DNA is TGTTCCAGCAGCCCCCGAGCGGGACCCGAGACCTACGAGCAGTACTTC.

The chain combines TRBV7-2 with TRBJ2-1, with 8 positions matching TRBD2. This CDR3 spans 16 amino acids. The germline CDR1 and CDR2 sequences are SGHTA and FQGNSA. Unmatched junction bases numbered 5, after V lost 4 bases and J lost 0 bases. In DNA, the CDR3 is TGTGCCAGCAGCTCGGGAGCGGGAGACTCCTACAATGAGCAGTTCTTC. Protein product: CASSSGAGDSYNEQFF.

The chain's CDR3 is CASSPSLLSTDTQYF. CDR3 coding DNA: TGTGCCAGCAGCCCCAGTTTGCTGAGCACAGATACGCAGTATTTT. V is TRBV7-2 and J is TRBJ2-3; D is undetermined. The CDR3 covers 15 residues. V was clipped by 5 bases and J by 0 bases, with 12 bases between them. Germline CDR1 and CDR2: SGHTA and FQGNSA. Full variable domain (remainder filled in from reference TRBV7-2 and TRBJ2-3): GAGVSQSPSNKVTEKGKDVELRCDPISGHTALYWYRQSLGQGLEFLIYFQGNSAPDKSGLPSDRFSAERTGGSVSTLTIQRTQQEDSAVYLCASSPSLLSTDTQYFGPGTRLTVL.

The chain joins TRBV29-1 to TRBJ1-1; D is possibly TRBD1 (6 bases). Germline CDR1 SQVTM, CDR2 ANQGSEA. V was clipped by 6 bases and J by 1 base, with 9 bases between them. This CDR3 has 12 residues. The CDR3 DNA reads as TGCAGCGTGGAGGACAGGAACACTGAAGCTTTCTTT. It yields the protein CSVEDRNTEAFF.

The CDR3 protein is CASSFSLRQGDTGELFF. The CDR3 DNA reads TGTGCCAGCAGCTTCAGCTTGCGGCAGGGGGACACCGGGGAGCTGTTTTTT. V is TRBV7-2 and J is TRBJ2-2; 7 bases map to TRBD1. The CDR3 runs 17 residues. CDR1 SGHTA and CDR2 FQGNSA come from the germline V gene. The ends lost 3 bases at V and 3 bases at J; junction bases unmatched: 10.

The J gene is TRBJ2-7, the V gene TRBV4-2, with 10 bases fitting TRBD2. This CDR3 is built from 18 residues. Per the germline V gene, CDR1 is LGHNA and CDR2 is YNFKEQ. The J segment lost 5 bases and the V segment lost 4 bases, leaving 17 bases of the junction unmatched. CDR3 DNA sequence: TGTGCCAGCAGCCCGATGGATTCGAATAGCGGGAGGCAGGACGAGCAGTACTTC. Its protein product is CASSPMDSNSGRQDEQYF.

The chain carries TRBV6-5 and TRBJ2-5; no clear D gene. Trimming removed 6 bases at V and 5 bases at J, with 13 bases between. CDR3 length: 13 residues. Germline CDR1 and CDR2: MNHEY and SVGAGI. CDR3 loop: CASSPRSRETQYF. For the CDR3, the DNA is TGTGCCAGCAGCCCCCGGAGTCGGGAGACCCAGTACTTC.

The CDR3 region has the DNA TGTGCCAGCAGTTTATTACCGGGACAGGGGTCCGAGCAGTACTTC. It encodes CASSLLPGQGSEQYF. V gene TRBV28 combines with J gene TRBJ2-7; 10 bases are a match to TRBD1. Trimming at V came to 1 base and at J to 6 bases, leaving 6 bases not matched to a gene. This CDR3 has 15 amino acids. Germline CDR1 MDHEN, CDR2 SYDVKM.

V is TRBV10-3 and J is TRBJ2-7, with 7 bases that match TRBD2. Germline assignment: CDR1 ENHRY and CDR2 SYGVKD. This CDR3 region has 14 residues. V dropped 7 bases and J dropped 1; count of bases not matched to a gene: 7. The chain's CDR3 is CAITGGAGSYEQYF. In DNA form, the CDR3 reads TGTGCCATCACGGGGGGTGCAGGATCCTACGAGCAGTACTTC.

This clone was observed once. This chain uses TRBV7-2 with TRBJ2-5; 12 bases match TRBD2. This CDR3 is built from 15 residues. J gave up 4 bases and V 5 bases, and 5 bases lay outside the gene matches. Germline assignment: CDR1 SGHTA and CDR2 FQGNSA. The CDR3 spells CASSPPGLAGETQYF. CDR3 bases: TGTGCCAGCAGCCCCCCGGGACTAGCGGGAGAGACCCAGTACTTC.

The V gene is TRBV6-5, the J gene TRBJ1-2; TRBD1 is a possible D gene (6 bases). Trimming shortened V by 6 bases and J by 7 bases, and 15 bases separated the two germline ends. The CDR3 has 13 amino acids. Germline V gene sequence: CDR1 MNHEY, CDR2 SVGAGI. CDR3 nucleotides: TGTGCCAGCAGCCCTGGGACAACTGGTGGCTACACCTTC. It yields the protein CASSPGTTGGYTF.